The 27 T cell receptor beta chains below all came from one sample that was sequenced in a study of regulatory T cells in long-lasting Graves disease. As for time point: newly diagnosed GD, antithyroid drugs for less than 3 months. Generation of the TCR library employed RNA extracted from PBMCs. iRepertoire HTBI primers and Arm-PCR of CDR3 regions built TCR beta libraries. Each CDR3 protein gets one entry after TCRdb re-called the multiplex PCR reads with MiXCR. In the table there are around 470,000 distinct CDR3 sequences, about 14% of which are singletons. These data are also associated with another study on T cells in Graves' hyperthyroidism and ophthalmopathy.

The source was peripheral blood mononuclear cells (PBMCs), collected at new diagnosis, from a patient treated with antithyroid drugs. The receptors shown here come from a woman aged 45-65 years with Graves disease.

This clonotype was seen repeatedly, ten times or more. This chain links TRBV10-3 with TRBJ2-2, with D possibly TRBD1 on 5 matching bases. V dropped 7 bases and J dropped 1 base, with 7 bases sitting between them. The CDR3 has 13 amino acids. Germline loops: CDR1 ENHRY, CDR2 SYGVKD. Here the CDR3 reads CAIMQGNTGELFF. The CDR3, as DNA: TGTGCCATCATGCAGGGGAACACCGGGGAGCTGTTTTTT.

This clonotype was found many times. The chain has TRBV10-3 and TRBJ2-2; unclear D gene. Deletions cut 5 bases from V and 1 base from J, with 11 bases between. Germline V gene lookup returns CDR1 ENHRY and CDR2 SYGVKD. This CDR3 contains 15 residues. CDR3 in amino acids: CAISNYSRNTGELFF. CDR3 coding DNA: TGTGCCATCAGTAATTACAGCCGGAACACCGGGGAGCTGTTTTTT.

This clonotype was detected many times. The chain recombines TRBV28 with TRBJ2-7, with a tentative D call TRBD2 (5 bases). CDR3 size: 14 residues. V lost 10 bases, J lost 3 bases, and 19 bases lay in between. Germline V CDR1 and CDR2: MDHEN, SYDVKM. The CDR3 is CATGLRGFLYEQYF. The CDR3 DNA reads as TGTGCCACCGGCCTTAGAGGGTTCCTCTACGAGCAGTACTTC.

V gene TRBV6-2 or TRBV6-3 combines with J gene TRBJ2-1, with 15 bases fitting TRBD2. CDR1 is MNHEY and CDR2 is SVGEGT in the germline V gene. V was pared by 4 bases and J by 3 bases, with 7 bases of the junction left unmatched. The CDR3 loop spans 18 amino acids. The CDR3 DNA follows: TGTGCCAGCAGTTCCGGGACTAGCGGGAGGAACGTCTACAATGAGCAGTTCTTC. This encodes CASSSGTSGRNVYNEQFF.

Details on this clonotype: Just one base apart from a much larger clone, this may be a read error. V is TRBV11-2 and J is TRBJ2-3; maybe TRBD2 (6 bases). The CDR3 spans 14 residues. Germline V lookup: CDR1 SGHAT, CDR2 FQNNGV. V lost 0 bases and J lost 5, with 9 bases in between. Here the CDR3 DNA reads TGTGCCAGCAGCTTAGAGTGGCGGGGAGATACGCAGTATTTT. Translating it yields CASSLEWRGDTQYF.

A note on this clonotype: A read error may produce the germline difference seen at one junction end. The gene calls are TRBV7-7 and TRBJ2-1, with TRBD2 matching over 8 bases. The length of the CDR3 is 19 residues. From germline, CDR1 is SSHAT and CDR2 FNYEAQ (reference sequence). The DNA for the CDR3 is TGTGCTAGCAGCTTACGGCCGGGAGGGCCTGGGCGGGCCTACAATGAGCAGTTCTTC. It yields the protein CASSLRPGGPGRAYNEQFF.

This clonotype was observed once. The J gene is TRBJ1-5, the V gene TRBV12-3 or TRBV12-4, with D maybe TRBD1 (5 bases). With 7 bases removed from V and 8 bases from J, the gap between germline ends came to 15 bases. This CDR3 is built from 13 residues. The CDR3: CASTIRGREPQHF. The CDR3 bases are TGTGCCAGCACTATTAGGGGTCGAGAGCCCCAGCATTTT.

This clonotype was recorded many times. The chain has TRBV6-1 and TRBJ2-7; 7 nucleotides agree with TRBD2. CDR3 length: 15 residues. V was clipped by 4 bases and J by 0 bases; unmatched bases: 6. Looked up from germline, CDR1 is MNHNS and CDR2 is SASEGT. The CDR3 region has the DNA TGTGCCAGCAGTGCCACCGGGACTAACTCCTACGAGCAGTACTTC. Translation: CASSATGTNSYEQYF.

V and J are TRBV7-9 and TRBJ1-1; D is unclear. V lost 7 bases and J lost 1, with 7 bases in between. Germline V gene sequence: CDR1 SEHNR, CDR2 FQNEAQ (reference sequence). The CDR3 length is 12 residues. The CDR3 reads CASTPPNTEAFF. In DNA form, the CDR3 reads TGTGCCAGCACCCCTCCGAACACTGAAGCTTTCTTT. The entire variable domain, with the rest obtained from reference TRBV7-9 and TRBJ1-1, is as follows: DTGVSQNPRHKITKRGQNVTFRCDPISEHNRLYWYRQTLGQGPEFLTYFQNEAQLEKSRLLSDRFSAERPKGSFSTLEIQRTEQGDSAMYLCASTPPNTEAFFGQGTRLTVV.

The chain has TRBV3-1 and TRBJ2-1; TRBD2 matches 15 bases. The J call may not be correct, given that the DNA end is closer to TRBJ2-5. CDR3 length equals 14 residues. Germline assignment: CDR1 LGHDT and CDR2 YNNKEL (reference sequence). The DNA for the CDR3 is TGTGCCAGCGAACGGACTAGCGGGAGGGGGACCCAGTACTTC. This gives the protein CASERTSGRGTQYF.

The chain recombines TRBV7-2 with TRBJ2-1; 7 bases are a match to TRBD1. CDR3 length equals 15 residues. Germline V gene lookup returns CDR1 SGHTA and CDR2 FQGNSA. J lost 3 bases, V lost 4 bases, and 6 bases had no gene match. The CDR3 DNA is TGTGCCAGCAGCTCCGAGGGACAGAGCTACAATGAGCAGTTCTTC. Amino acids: CASSSEGQSYNEQFF. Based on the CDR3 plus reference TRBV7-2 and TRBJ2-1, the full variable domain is GAGVSQSPSNKVTEKGKDVELRCDPISGHTALYWYRQSLGQGLEFLIYFQGNSAPDKSGLPSDRFSAERTGGSVSTLTIQRTQQEDSAVYLCASSSEGQSYNEQFFGPGTRLTVL.

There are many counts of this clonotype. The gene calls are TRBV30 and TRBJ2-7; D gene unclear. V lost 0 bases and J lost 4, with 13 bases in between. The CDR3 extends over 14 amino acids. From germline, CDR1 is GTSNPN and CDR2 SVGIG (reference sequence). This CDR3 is CAWSVTETGYEQYF. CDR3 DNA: TGTGCCTGGAGTGTTACTGAAACCGGGTACGAGCAGTACTTC.

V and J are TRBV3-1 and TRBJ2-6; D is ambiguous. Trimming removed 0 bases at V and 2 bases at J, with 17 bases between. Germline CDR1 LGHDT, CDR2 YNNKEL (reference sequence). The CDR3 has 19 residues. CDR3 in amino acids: CASSQDWPGLLAGANVLTF. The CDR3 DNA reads TGTGCCAGCAGCCAAGATTGGCCAGGTCTTTTGGCTGGGGCCAACGTCCTGACTTTC.

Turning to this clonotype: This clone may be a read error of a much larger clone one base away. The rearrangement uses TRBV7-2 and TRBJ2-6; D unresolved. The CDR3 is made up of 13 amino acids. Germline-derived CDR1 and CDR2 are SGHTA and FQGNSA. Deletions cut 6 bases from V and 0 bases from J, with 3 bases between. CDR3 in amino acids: CASRFSGANVLTF. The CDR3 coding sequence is TGTGCCAGCAGATTCTCTGGGGCCAACGTCCTGACTTTC.

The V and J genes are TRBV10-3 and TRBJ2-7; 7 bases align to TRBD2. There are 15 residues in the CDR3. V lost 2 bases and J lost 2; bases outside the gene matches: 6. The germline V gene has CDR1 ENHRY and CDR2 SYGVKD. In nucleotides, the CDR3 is TGTGCCATCAGTGAGAAGGGGACTACCCCCTACGAGCAGTACTTC. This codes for CAISEKGTTPYEQYF.

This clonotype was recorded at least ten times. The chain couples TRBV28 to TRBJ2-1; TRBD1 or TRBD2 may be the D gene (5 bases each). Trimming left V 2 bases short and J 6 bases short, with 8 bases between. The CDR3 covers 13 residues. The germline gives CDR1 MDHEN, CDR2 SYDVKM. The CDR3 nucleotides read TGTGCCAGCAGTTTACGGGACCTCAATGAGCAGTTCTTC. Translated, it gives CASSLRDLNEQFF.

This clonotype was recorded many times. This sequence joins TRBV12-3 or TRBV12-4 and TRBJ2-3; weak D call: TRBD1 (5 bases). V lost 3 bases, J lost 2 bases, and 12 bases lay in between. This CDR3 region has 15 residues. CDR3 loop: CASSLGQAPTDTQYF. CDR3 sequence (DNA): TGTGCCAGCAGTTTGGGGCAGGCCCCCACAGATACGCAGTATTTT.

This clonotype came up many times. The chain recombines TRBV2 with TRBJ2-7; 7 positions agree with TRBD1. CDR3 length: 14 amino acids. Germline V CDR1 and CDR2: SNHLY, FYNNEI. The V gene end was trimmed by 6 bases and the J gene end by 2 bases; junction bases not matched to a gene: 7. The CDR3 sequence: CASSPKGTAYEQYF. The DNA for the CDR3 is TGTGCCAGCAGCCCAAAAGGGACAGCCTACGAGCAGTACTTC. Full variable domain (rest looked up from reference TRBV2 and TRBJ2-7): EPEVTQTPSHQVTQMGQEVILRCVPISNHLYFYWYRQILGQKVEFLVSFYNNEISEKSEIFDDQFSVERPDGSNFTLKIRSTKLEDSAMYFCASSPKGTAYEQYFGPGTRLTVT.

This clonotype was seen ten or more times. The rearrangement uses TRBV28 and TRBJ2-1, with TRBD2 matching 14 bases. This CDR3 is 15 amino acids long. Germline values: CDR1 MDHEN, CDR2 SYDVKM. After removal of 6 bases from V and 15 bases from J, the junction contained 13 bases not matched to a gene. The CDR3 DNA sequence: TGTGCCAGCAGATCCGCGGGGACTAGCGGGAGCTCGGGGTTCTTC. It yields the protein CASRSAGTSGSSGFF.

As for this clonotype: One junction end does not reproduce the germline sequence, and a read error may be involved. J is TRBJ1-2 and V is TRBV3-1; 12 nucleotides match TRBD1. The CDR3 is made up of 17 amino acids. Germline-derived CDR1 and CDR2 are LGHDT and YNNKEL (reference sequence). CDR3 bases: TGTGCCGGCAGCCTACAATATACCGGGACAGGGGGCGGGGGCTACACCTTC. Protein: CAGSLQYTGTGGGGYTF.

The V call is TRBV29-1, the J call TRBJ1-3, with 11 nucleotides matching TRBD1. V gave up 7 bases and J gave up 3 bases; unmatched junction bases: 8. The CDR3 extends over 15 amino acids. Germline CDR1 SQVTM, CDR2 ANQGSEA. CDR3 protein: CSALPDRGHGNTIYF. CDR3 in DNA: TGCAGCGCCCTCCCGGACAGGGGGCATGGAAACACCATATATTTT.

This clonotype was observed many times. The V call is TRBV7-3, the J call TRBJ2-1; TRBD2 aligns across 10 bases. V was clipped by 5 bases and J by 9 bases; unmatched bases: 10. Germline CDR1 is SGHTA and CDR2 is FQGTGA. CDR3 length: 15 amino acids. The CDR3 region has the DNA TGTGCCAGCAGCCTCCTAGCGGGAGAGGGGGGTGAGCAGTTCTTC. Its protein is CASSLLAGEGGEQFF.

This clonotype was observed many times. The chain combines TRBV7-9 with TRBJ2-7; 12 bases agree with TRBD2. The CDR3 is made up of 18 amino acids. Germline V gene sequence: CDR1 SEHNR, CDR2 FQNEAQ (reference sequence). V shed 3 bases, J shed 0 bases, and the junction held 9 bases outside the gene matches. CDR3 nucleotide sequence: TGTGCCAGCAGCTTCCTAGCGGGAGGGCTTCCAGACTCCTACGAGCAGTACTTC. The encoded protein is CASSFLAGGLPDSYEQYF. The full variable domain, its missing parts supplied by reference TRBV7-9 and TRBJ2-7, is DTGVSQNPRHKITKRGQNVTFRCDPISEHNRLYWYRQTLGQGPEFLTYFQNEAQLEKSRLLSDRFSAERPKGSFSTLEIQRTEQGDSAMYLCASSFLAGGLPDSYEQYFGPGTRLTVT.

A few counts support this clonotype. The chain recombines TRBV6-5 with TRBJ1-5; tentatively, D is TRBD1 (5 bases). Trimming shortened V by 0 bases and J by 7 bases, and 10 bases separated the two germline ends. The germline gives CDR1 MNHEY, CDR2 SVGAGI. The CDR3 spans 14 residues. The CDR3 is CASSYSQGGQPQHF. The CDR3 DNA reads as TGTGCCAGCAGTTACTCTCAGGGTGGACAGCCCCAGCATTTT.

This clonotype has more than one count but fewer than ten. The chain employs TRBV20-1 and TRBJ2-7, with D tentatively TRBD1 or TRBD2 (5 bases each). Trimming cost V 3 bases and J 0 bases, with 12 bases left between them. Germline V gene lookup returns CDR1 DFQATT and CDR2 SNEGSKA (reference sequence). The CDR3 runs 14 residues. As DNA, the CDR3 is TGCAGTGCTAGGGGCCGGGACGACTCCTACGAGCAGTACTTC. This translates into CSARGRDDSYEQYF.

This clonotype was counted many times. In DNA, the CDR3 is TGTGCCAGCAGCCCCAGTGCGGCTACTTGGACCCAGTACTTC. Its translation is CASSPSAATWTQYF. The V call is TRBV3-1, the J call TRBJ2-5; unclear D gene. The V and J ends lost 4 bases and 7 bases respectively, with 16 bases between them. The CDR3 runs 14 residues. CDR1 is LGHDT, CDR2 YNNKEL, per germline (reference sequence).

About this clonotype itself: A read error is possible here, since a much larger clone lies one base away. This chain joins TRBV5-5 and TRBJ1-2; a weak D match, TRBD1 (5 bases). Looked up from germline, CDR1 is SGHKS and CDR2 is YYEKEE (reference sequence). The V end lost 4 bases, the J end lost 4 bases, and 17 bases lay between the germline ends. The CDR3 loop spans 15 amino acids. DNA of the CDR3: TGTGCCAGCAGCATCCCTCGACAGAACATCTATGGCTACACCTTC. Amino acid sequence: CASSIPRQNIYGYTF.